A single sample is the source of the 20 T cell receptor beta chains below, sequenced in a study of human T cells and chemical hapten exposure (dated by TCRdb to 2020 to 2023). Taken with the paper, the label for time point translates to: patch test 2, 6 weeks after DPC sensitization. The treatment or condition label on this specimen signifies: therapeutic diphenylcyclopropenone sensitization with weekly scalp DPC. The library relied on RACE. The sequencing machine was a NextSeq 500. TCRdb reprocessing: public reads trimmed at Q25 with fastp, clones called with MiXCR, in-frame beta chains kept. Rows with a matching CDR3 protein are joined into one entry that keeps the most common DNA and genes. Counted in this sample were about 84,000 distinct CDR3 sequences; more than 8.5% of them appeared once. The ten largest clones capture about 2.3% of the sample. Sequencing was performed on whole blood, taken in connection with sensitization to the hapten diphenylcyclopropenone (DPC). These receptors all stem from a woman in her twenties or thirties with alopecia areata. Some clones in this sample may be carry-over from other donors' samples.

The chain uses TRBV28 and TRBJ1-3, with 7 bases matching TRBD1. Germline V gene lookup returns CDR1 MDHEN and CDR2 SYDVKM. The ends lost 6 bases at V and 0 bases at J; junction bases unmatched: 5. The CDR3 has 15 amino acids. The CDR3 DNA reads TGTGCCAGCAGACTAACAGGGGCCTCTGGAAACACCATATATTTT. It yields the protein CASRLTGASGNTIYF.

This clonotype has a count of ten or more. The chain has TRBV6-5 and TRBJ1-1; D is uncertain. The V end lost 5 bases, the J end lost 0 bases, and 13 bases lay between the germline ends. The CDR3 contains 15 residues. Germline V gene lookup returns CDR1 MNHEY and CDR2 SVGAGI. The CDR3 reads CASSRLVQMNTEAFF. The CDR3 DNA sequence: TGTGCCAGCAGTCGTCTCGTACAGATGAACACTGAAGCTTTCTTT.

This clonotype was found many times. The chain joins TRBV24-1 to TRBJ2-3; D tentatively fits TRBD1 or TRBD2 (5 bases each). The V end was cut by 3 bases, the J end by 2 bases, with 14 bases between. This CDR3 contains 16 residues. Germline CDR1 KGHDR, CDR2 SFDVKD. The CDR3 sequence: CATSDGTAQATDTQYF. The DNA for the CDR3 is TGTGCCACCAGTGATGGGACGGCTCAAGCCACAGATACGCAGTATTTT.

In its sample, this clonotype was seen a few times. V gene TRBV3-1 combines with J gene TRBJ1-1, with 8 bases aligning to TRBD1. Losses at the gene ends were 4 bases for V and 6 bases for J; bases not matched to a gene: 4. Per the germline V gene, CDR1 is LGHDT and CDR2 is YNNKEL (reference sequence). CDR3 length: 13 amino acids. CDR3 region: CASSRGQGAEAFF. Written as DNA, the CDR3 is TGTGCCAGCAGCCGAGGACAGGGTGCTGAAGCTTTCTTT.

This clonotype was seen ten or more times. The CDR3 loop reads CSVEGPVYEQYF. The DNA of the CDR3 is TGCAGCGTGGAGGGACCCGTCTACGAGCAGTACTTC. The gene calls are TRBV29-1 and TRBJ2-7; maybe TRBD2 (6 bases). Trimming stripped 6 bases from V and 3 bases from J, with 12 bases between. The CDR3 consists of 12 residues. CDR1 is SQVTM and CDR2 is ANQGSEA in the germline V gene.

This clonotype was counted many times. The chain is built from TRBV2 and TRBJ2-7; D is perhaps TRBD2 (5 bases). The CDR3 consists of 13 residues. CDR1 and CDR2 (germline): SNHLY, FYNNEI. V was clipped by 8 bases and J by 6 bases, with 17 bases between them. The chain's CDR3 is CASRTLVTGEQYF. The CDR3, as DNA: TGTGCCAGCCGAACACTAGTAACTGGCGAGCAGTACTTC.

This clonotype was seen repeatedly, ten times or more. The CDR3 nucleotides read TGTGCCAGCAGATCGGCCACCTATAATTCACCCCTCCACTTT. Protein: CASRSATYNSPLHF. This chain joins TRBV6-1 and TRBJ1-6, with no clear D. CDR1 and CDR2 from the germline V gene are MNHNS and SASEGT. CDR3 length equals 14 residues. Trimming cost V 6 bases and J 2 bases, with 8 bases left between them.

CDR3 DNA sequence: TGTGCCACCAGCAGCGCGGACAGGCCGAGTCAGCCCCAGCATTTT. Protein product: CATSSADRPSQPQHF. The chain joins TRBV15 to TRBJ1-5; 7 positions match TRBD1. CDR1 and CDR2 (germline): LNHNV, YYDKDF (reference sequence). The CDR3 contains 15 residues. V gave up 3 bases and J gave up 6 bases; unmatched junction bases: 8.

This clonotype was seen at least ten times. This chain uses TRBV18 with TRBJ2-7, with 12 bases identical to TRBD2. Germline V gene data show CDR1 as KGHSH and CDR2 as LQKENI. The CDR3 runs to 14 residues. V shed 5 bases, J shed 2 bases, and the junction held 1 base outside the gene matches. The CDR3 DNA reads TGTGCCAGCTCAGGGACTAGCGGGCCCTACGAGCAGTACTTC. It codes for CASSGTSGPYEQYF.

This clonotype was counted a few times. The V gene is TRBV2, the J gene TRBJ2-3; D gene unclear. The germline gives CDR1 SNHLY, CDR2 FYNNEI. The CDR3 loop spans 14 amino acids. V was clipped by 3 bases and J by 9 bases, with 16 bases between them. The CDR3 here is CASSDPRAPQTQYF. DNA of the CDR3: TGTGCCAGCAGTGACCCCCGGGCGCCCCAGACGCAGTATTTT.

There are many counts of this clonotype. The chain is built from TRBV6-5 and TRBJ1-6; D unclear. V lost 5 bases to trimming and J lost 8 bases, with 7 bases between them. This CDR3 has 12 amino acids. Germline V gene sequence: CDR1 MNHEY, CDR2 SVGAGI. CDR3 in amino acids: CASSPRYSPLHF. The CDR3 coding sequence is TGTGCCAGCAGTCCTAGATATTCACCCCTCCACTTT.

This clonotype has a count of ten or more. The rearrangement links TRBV12-3 or TRBV12-4 to TRBJ2-2; D is uncertain. The CDR3 is made up of 13 amino acids. Trimming took off 1 base at V and 6 bases at J, with 6 bases between the two ends. The CDR3 DNA reads TGTGCCAGCAGTTTAGGCCTGCCCGGGGAGCTGTTTTTT. Its translation: CASSLGLPGELFF.

V is TRBV12-3 or TRBV12-4 and J is TRBJ1-6, with a possible D match to TRBD1 (6 bases). This CDR3 comprises 14 residues. Trimming stripped 6 bases from V and 9 bases from J, with 15 bases between. The chain's CDR3 is CASRFGGRGSPLHF. DNA of the CDR3: TGTGCCAGCAGGTTCGGGGGGCGAGGTTCACCCCTCCACTTT.

This rearrangement joins TRBV20-1 to TRBJ1-3; no firm D call. Germline CDR1 and CDR2: DFQATT and SNEGSKA (reference sequence). CDR3 length: 14 amino acids. The V end lost 5 bases, the J end lost 3 bases, and 14 bases lay between the germline ends. Written as DNA, the CDR3 is TGCAGTGCTCTGGGCCCTAGCCTTGGAAACACCATATATTTT. Translated: CSALGPSLGNTIYF.

At least ten counts were recorded for this clonotype. The CDR3 region is CASSLFTQGTEQYF. For the CDR3, the DNA is TGTGCCAGCAGTTTATTTACACAGGGAACCGAGCAGTACTTC. V gene TRBV28 combines with J gene TRBJ2-7; D possibly corresponds to TRBD1 (6 bases). The V gene lost 1 base and the J gene lost 6 bases, with 13 bases spanning the gap. The germline gives CDR1 MDHEN, CDR2 SYDVKM. The CDR3 length is 14 residues.

This clonotype was counted at least ten times. This chain links TRBV29-1 with TRBJ2-1, with D tentatively TRBD1 (6 bases). Germline values: CDR1 SQVTM, CDR2 ANQGSEA. This CDR3 contains 14 residues. V dropped 3 bases and J dropped 9 bases, with 18 bases sitting between them. CDR3 protein: CSVDQGQSRAEQFF. The CDR3 DNA is TGCAGCGTTGATCAGGGACAATCCAGGGCTGAGCAGTTCTTC.

This clonotype was found many times. V is TRBV5-6 and J is TRBJ2-3; 7 bases match TRBD2. Trimming took 4 bases from V and 1 from J; bases not matched to a gene: 9. CDR1 SGHDT and CDR2 YYEEEE come from the germline V gene. The CDR3 is 16 amino acids. As DNA, the CDR3 is TGTGCCAGCAGCCCGAGGGGCGGGAGCCGCACAGATACGCAGTATTTT. Its protein is CASSPRGGSRTDTQYF.

V usage is TRBV6-2 or TRBV6-3 and J usage is TRBJ1-1; 11 bases are a match to TRBD1. With V trimmed by 4 bases and J by 0 bases, 4 bases remained unmatched. This CDR3 region has 16 residues. Germline V gene data show CDR1 as MNHEY and CDR2 as SVGEGT. The chain's CDR3 is CASSWDRGKMNTEAFF. CDR3 nucleotides: TGTGCCAGCAGTTGGGACAGGGGGAAAATGAACACTGAAGCTTTCTTT.

The sample holds many counts of this clonotype. The chain employs TRBV6-6 and TRBJ2-7; the D is unclear. V lost 5 bases, J lost 4 bases, and 15 bases lay in between. The CDR3 has 14 residues. Looked up from germline, CDR1 is MNHNY and CDR2 is SVGAGI (reference sequence). Written as DNA, the CDR3 is TGTGCCAGCAGTGGGCAGTTAGGTGCGTACGAGCAGTACTTC. Translation gives CASSGQLGAYEQYF.

V usage is TRBV29-1 and J usage is TRBJ1-1; D perhaps matches TRBD1 (6 bases). This CDR3 is built from 11 residues. CDR1 SQVTM and CDR2 ANQGSEA come from the germline V gene. V lost 5 bases to trimming and J lost 6 bases, with 10 bases between them. CDR3 sequence (DNA): TGCAGCGTTATGGGGGGCTCTGAAGCTTTCTTT. Translation: CSVMGGSEAFF. Variable domain in full (rest from reference TRBV29-1 and TRBJ1-1): SAVISQKPSRDICQRGTSLTIQCQVDSQVTMMFWYRQQPGQSLTLIATANQGSEATYESGFVIDKFPISRPNLTFSTLTVSNMSPEDSSIYLCSVMGGSEAFFGQGTRLTVV.